Shown below are 8 T cell receptor beta chains from a single sample sequenced in a study of T-cell memory formation after mild COVID-19. In TCRdb, the 5' RACE reads were re-called with MiXCR into one record per CDR3 protein. In the table there are 350,000 to 450,000 distinct CDR3 sequences, around 14% of which are singletons. The sequencing sample was made of PBMCs or a T cell subset sorted from them (not recorded which). Receptor source: a man younger than 30 who had mild COVID-19 (a few samples of this study predate the infection). Cell type and time point are not known.

Only a few counts were recorded for this clonotype. The chain combines TRBV5-1 with TRBJ2-3; a weak D match, TRBD1 (5 bases). The CDR3 is 14 residues long. The germline V gene has CDR1 SGHRS and CDR2 YFSETQ. Trimming shortened V by 7 bases and J by 6 bases, and 18 bases separated the two germline ends. The CDR3 nucleotides are TGCGCCAGCTCTCTTGGACACTCAGTTGATACGCAGTATTTT. Amino acids: CASSLGHSVDTQYF.

The chain couples TRBV6-2 or TRBV6-3 to TRBJ2-7; 11 bases match TRBD2. V was clipped by 2 bases and J by 3 bases; unmatched bases: 0. The CDR3 has 14 amino acids. Germline CDR1 and CDR2: MNHEY and SVGEGT. CDR3 nucleotide sequence: TGTGCCAGCAGTTACCTAGCGGGGGGCTACGAGCAGTACTTC. It codes for CASSYLAGGYEQYF.

There are a few counts of this clonotype. V usage is TRBV12-3 or TRBV12-4 and J usage is TRBJ1-2, with D perhaps matching TRBD1 (6 bases). V dropped 5 bases and J dropped 7 bases, with 17 bases sitting between them. This CDR3 is built from 14 residues. The CDR3 DNA follows: TGTGCCAGCAGTCGAGGGGGGGTGTTGAGTGGCTACACCTTC. Translating gives CASSRGGVLSGYTF.

The CDR3, as DNA: TGTGCCAGCAGTTCCCTCCTCACGGAAAAACTGTTTTTT. It yields the protein CASSSLLTEKLFF. The chain uses TRBV27 and TRBJ1-4; D gene unclear. The CDR3 contains 13 residues. Trimming stripped 4 bases from V and 8 bases from J, with 11 bases between. CDR1 MNHEY and CDR2 SMNVEV come from the germline V gene (reference sequence).

In this sample, this clonotype turned up a few times. This rearrangement joins TRBV7-2 to TRBJ2-5, with 9 positions matching TRBD2. The V and J ends lost 2 bases and 4 bases, in that order; junction bases with no gene match: 8. CDR1 is SGHTA, CDR2 FQGNSA, per germline. The CDR3 has 16 amino acids. The CDR3 bases are TGTGCCAGCAGCTTAACCTGGCGGGGGGGCCCAGAGACCCAGTACTTC. Protein: CASSLTWRGGPETQYF.

The V gene is TRBV29-1, the J gene TRBJ1-1, with D unclear. Per germline, CDR1 SQVTM and CDR2 ANQGSEA. CDR3 size: 9 residues. V dropped 6 bases and J dropped 11 bases, with 10 bases sitting between them. This CDR3 reads CSVAGDAFF. CDR3 DNA sequence: TGCAGCGTGGCGGGAGACGCTTTCTTT.

There are many counts of this clonotype. V and J are TRBV14 and TRBJ2-6; D ambiguous. The CDR3 is 17 amino acids. Germline lookup yields CDR1 SGHDN and CDR2 FVKESK. With 1 base removed from V and 0 bases from J, the gap between germline ends came to 10 bases. CDR3 DNA: TGTGCCAGCAGCCAAGTATTCGGAAGCTCTGGGGCCAACGTCCTGACTTTC. This translates into CASSQVFGSSGANVLTF.

The V call is TRBV24-1, the J call TRBJ2-1, with 8 bases identical to TRBD2. The CDR3 is 19 residues long. In germline, CDR1 is KGHDR, CDR2 SFDVKD. With V trimmed by 4 bases and J by 0 bases, 13 bases remained unmatched. CDR3 sequence reads: CATSDQNKLAVSSYNEQFF. The CDR3 coding sequence is TGTGCCACCAGTGACCAGAACAAACTAGCGGTAAGCTCCTACAATGAGCAGTTCTTC.